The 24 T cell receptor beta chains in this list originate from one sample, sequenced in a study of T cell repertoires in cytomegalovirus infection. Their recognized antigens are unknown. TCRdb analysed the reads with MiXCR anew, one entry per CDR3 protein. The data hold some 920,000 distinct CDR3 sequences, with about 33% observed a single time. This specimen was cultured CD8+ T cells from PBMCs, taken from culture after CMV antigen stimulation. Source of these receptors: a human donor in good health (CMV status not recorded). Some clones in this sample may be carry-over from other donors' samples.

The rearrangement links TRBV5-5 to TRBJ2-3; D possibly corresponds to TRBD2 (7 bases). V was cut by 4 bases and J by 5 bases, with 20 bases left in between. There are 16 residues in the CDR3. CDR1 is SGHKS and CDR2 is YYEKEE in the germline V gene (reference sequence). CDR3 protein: CASSPGWGGLGDTQYF. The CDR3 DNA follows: TGTGCCAGCAGCCCCGGTTGGGGGGGGCTAGGAGATACGCAGTATTTT.

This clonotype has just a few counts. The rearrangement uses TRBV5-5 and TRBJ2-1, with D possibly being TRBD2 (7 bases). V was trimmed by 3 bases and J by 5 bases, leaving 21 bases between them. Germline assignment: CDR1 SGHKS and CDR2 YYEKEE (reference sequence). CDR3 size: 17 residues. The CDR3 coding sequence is TGTGCCAGCAGCTCTCGAACAGGGAACCGGGAGGACAATGAGCAGTTCTTC. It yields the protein CASSSRTGNREDNEQFF.

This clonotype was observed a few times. The CDR3 spells CASNLRRLQETQYF. DNA of the CDR3: TGTGCCAGCAATCTTCGACGCCTCCAAGAGACCCAGTACTTC. The rearrangement uses TRBV6-2 or TRBV6-3 and TRBJ2-5, with D unresolved. Trimming cost V 7 bases and J 1 base, with 13 bases left between them. This CDR3 spans 14 amino acids. CDR1 and CDR2 (germline): MNHEY, SVGEGT.

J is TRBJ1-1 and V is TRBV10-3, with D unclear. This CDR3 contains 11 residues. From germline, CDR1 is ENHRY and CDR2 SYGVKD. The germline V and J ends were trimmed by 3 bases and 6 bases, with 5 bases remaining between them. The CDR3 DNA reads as TGTGCCATCAGTGAAGGCCCTGAAGCTTTCTTT. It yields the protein CAISEGPEAFF.

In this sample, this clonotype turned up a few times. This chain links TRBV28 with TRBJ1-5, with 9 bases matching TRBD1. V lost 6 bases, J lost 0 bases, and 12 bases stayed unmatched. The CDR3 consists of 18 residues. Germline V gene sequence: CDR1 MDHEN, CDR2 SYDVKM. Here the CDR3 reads CASSSPRGQGGSNQPQHF. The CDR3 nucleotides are TGTGCCAGCAGCTCCCCCCGGGGACAGGGTGGTAGCAATCAGCCCCAGCATTTT.

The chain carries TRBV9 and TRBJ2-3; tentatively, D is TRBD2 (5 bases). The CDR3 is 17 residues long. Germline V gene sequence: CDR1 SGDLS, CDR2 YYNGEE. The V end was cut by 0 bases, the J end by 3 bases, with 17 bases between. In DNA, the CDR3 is TGTGCCAGCAGCGTAGCTACTGACTATCAGTTAACAGATACGCAGTATTTT. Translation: CASSVATDYQLTDTQYF.

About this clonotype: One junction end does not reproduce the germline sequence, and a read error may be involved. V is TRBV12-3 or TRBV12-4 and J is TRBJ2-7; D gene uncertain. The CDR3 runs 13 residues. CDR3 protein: CVSSTARFTEQYF. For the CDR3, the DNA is TGTGTCAGCAGTACAGCTAGGTTCACTGAGCAGTACTTC.

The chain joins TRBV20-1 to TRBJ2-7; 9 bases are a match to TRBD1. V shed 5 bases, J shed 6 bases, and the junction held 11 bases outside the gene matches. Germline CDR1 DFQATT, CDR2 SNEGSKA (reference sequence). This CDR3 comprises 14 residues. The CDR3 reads CSADGQGYAREQYV. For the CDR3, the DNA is TGCAGTGCTGACGGACAGGGGTACGCGCGCGAGCAGTACGTC.

CDR3 DNA sequence: TGCGCCAGCAGCCAAGATCAGGCAGGGGGCAAGACCCAGTACTTC. It is translated as CASSQDQAGGKTQYF. The chain joins TRBV4-1 to TRBJ2-5; 8 bases are shared with TRBD1. In germline, CDR1 is MGHRA, CDR2 YSYEKL. The V and J ends lost 0 bases and 6 bases, in that order; junction bases with no gene match: 6. The CDR3 runs 15 residues.

CDR3 protein: CASSQAGGEQYV. The CDR3 nucleotides read TGTGCCAGCAGTCAAGCGGGTGGTGAGCAGTACGTC. This chain uses TRBV7-9 with TRBJ2-7; weak D call: TRBD2 (6 bases). The germline gives CDR1 SEHNR, CDR2 FQNEAQ (reference sequence). V lost 6 bases to trimming and J lost 7 bases, with 13 bases between them. There are 12 residues in the CDR3.

CDR3 residues: CASSFFAIGTTEAFF. The DNA for the CDR3 is TGTGCCAGCAGTTTCTTTGCCATAGGAACCACTGAAGCTTTCTTT. The rearrangement links TRBV12-3 or TRBV12-4 to TRBJ1-1; D ambiguous. Trimming removed 3 bases at V and 4 bases at J, with 15 bases between. The CDR3 has 15 amino acids.

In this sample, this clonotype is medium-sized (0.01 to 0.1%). DNA for the CDR3: TGTGCCAGCAGTCAGGACACTCGAAACGGCTACACCTTC. Translation gives CASSQDTRNGYTF. The J gene is TRBJ1-2, the V gene TRBV12-3 or TRBV12-4, with D perhaps matching TRBD1 (5 bases). V lost 5 bases and J lost 8, with 15 bases in between. The CDR3 contains 13 residues.

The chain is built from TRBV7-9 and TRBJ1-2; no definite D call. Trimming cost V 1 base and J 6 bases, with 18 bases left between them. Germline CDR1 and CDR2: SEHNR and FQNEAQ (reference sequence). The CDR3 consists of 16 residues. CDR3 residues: CASSLVMQEAVDGYTF. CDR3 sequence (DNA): TGTGCCAGCAGCTTAGTGATGCAGGAAGCTGTGGATGGCTACACCTTC.

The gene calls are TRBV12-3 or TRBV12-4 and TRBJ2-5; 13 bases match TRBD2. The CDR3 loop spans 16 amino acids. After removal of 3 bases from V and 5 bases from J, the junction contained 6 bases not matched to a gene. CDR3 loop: CASSFGLAGVWETQYF. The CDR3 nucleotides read TGTGCCAGCAGTTTTGGACTAGCGGGAGTTTGGGAGACCCAGTACTTC.

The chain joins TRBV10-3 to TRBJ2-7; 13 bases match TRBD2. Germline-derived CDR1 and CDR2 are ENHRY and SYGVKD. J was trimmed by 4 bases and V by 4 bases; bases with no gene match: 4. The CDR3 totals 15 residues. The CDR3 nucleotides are TGTGCCATCAGTGGGACTAGCGGGGGTTGGTACGAGCAGTACGTC. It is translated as CAISGTSGGWYEQYV.

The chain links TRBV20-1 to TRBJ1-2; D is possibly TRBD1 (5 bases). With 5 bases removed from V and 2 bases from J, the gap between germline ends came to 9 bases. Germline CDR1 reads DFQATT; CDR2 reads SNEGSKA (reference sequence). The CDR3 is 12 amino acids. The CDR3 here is CSAPRQNYGYTF. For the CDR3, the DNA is TGCAGTGCTCCCAGACAGAACTATGGCTACACCTTC.

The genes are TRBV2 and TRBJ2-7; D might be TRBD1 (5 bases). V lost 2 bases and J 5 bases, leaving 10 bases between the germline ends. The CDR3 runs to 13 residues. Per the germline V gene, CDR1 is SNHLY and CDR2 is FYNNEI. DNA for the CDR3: TGTGCCAGCAGTGAAACGGGCAGGGACGAGCAGTACGTC. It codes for CASSETGRDEQYV.

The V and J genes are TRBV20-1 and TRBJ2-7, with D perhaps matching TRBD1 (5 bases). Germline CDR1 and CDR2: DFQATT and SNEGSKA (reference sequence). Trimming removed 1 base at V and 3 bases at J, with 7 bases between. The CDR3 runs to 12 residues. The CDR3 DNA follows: TGCAGTGCTAGAGGTGACAGCTACGAGCAGTACGTC. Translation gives CSARGDSYEQYV.

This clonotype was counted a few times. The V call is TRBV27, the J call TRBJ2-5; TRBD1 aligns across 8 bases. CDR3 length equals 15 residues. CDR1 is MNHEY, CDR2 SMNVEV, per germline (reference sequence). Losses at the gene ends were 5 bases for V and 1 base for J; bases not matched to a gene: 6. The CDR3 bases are TGTGCCAGCAGTCCACCCGGACAGGGCCAAGAGACCCAGTACTTC. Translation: CASSPPGQGQETQYF.

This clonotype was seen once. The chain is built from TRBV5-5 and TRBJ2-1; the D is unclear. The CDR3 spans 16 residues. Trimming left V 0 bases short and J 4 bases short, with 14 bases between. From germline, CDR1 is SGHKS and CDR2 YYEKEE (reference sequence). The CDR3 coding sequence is TGTGCCAGCAGCTTGGAGCCAAAAGTCTCATACAATGAGCAGTTCTTC. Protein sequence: CASSLEPKVSYNEQFF. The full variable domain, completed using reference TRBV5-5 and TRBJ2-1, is DAGVTQSPTHLIKTRGQQVTLRCSPISGHKSVSWYQQVLGQGPQFIFQYYEKEERGRGNFPDRFSARQFPNYSSELNVNALLLGDSALYLCASSLEPKVSYNEQFFGPGTRLTVL.

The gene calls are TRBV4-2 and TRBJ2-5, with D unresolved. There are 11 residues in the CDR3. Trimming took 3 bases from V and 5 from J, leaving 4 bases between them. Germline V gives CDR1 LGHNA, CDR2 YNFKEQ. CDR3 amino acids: CASSQSETQYF. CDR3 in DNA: TGTGCCAGCAGCCAGTCGGAGACCCAGTACTTC.

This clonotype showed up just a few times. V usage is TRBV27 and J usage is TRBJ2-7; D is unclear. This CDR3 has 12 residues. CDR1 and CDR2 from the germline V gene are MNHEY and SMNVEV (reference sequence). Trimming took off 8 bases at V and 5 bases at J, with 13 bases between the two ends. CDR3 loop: CASGITRDEQYV. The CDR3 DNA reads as TGTGCCAGCGGGATCACACGGGACGAGCAGTACGTC.

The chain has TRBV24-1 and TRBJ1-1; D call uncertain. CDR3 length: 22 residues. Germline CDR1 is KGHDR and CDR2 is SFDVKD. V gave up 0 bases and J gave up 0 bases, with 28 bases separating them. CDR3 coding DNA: TGTGCCACCAGTGATTTGCAGAAGGAGGACTGGGCGTTTTTGAATATGAACACTGAAGCTTTCTTT. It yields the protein CATSDLQKEDWAFLNMNTEAFF.

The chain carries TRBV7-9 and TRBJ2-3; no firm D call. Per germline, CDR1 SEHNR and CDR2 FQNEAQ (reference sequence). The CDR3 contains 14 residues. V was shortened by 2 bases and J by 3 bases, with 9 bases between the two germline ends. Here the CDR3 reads CASSLMERTDTQYF. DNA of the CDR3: TGTGCCAGCAGCTTAATGGAAAGGACAGATACGCAGTATTTT. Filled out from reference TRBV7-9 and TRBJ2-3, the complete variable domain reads DTGVSQNPRHKITKRGQNVTFRCDPISEHNRLYWYRQTLGQGPEFLTYFQNEAQLEKSRLLSDRFSAERPKGSFSTLEIQRTEQGDSAMYLCASSLMERTDTQYFGPGTRLTVL.